A selection of T cell receptor beta chains follows, all from one sample in a study of T cells in Graves' hyperthyroidism and ophthalmopathy. From the multiplex PCR reads, TCRdb called clonotypes with MiXCR, one entry per CDR3 protein. The sample records 550,000 to 700,000 distinct CDR3 sequences, about half being singletons. The material sequenced was peripheral blood or thyroid tissue (not recorded which). The receptors were sampled from an adult woman with Graves' disease, either hyperthyroidism or ophthalmopathy (not recorded which). Each CDR3 is given with its conserved first and last residue. D genes are given only for firm matches. Rows give clone size only sometimes, using once, few, many, or a class for an expanded clone.

.	TRBV20-1	TRBJ1-6	many	CSARAGAQGGTLHF	TGCAGTGCTAGAGCCGGGGCCCAAGGGGGGACCCTCCACTTT
.	TRBV5-1	TRBJ2-2	many	CASSFKSPVGGTGELFF	TGCGCCAGCAGCTTCAAGAGCCCGGTGGGAGGAACCGGGGAGCTGTTTTTT
.	TRBV14	TRBJ2-5	.	CASSPRTLQETQYF	TGTGCCAGCAGCCCCCGGACGCTACAAGAGACCCAGTACTTC
.	TRBV12-5	TRBJ2-5	many	CASGLGSWGTQYF	TGTGCTAGTGGTTTGGGCTCCTGGGGGACCCAGTACTTC
.	TRBV5-6	TRBJ2-3	.	CASSEVQGTVDTQYF	TGTGCCAGCAGCGAAGTACAGGGAACGGTGGATACGCAGTATTTT
.	TRBV7-9	TRBJ1-1	.	CASSASGQGHLGTEAFF	TGTGCCAGCAGCGCTTCGGGGCAGGGTCACTTAGGAACTGAAGCTTTCTTT
.	TRBV20-1	TRBJ1-6	.	CSAGRPAHNSPLHF	TGCAGTGCCGGAAGACCGGCACATAATTCACCCCTCCACTTT
.	TRBV24-1	TRBJ2-5	.	CATHDGETQYF	TGTGCCACCCATGACGGGGAGACCCAGTACTTC
.	TRBV10-3	TRBJ2-5	many	CAISATAPSETQYF	TGTGCCATCTCGGCGACAGCGCCTTCGGAGACCCAGTACTTC
.	TRBV19	TRBJ1-1	.	CASSIGHSFDVSEAFF	TGTGCCAGTAGTATAGGACATTCGTTCGACGTCTCTGAAGCTTTCTTT
TRBD1	TRBV10-2	TRBJ2-2	.	CARGQPGELFF	TGCGCCAGGGGACAGCCGGGGGAGCTGTTTTTT
.	TRBV15	TRBJ1-6	many	CATSRVGYNSPLHF	TGTGCCACCTCGAGGGTGGGTTATAATTCACCCCTCCACTTT
.	TRBV9	TRBJ1-2	.	CASSKEGGALLSFTF	TGTGCCAGCAGCAAAGAGGGGGGGGCGTTGCTTTCATTCACCTTC
TRBD1	TRBV20-1	TRBJ2-5	.	CSAWDRGLQETQYF	TGCAGTGCGTGGGACAGGGGGCTCCAAGAGACCCAGTACTTC
.	TRBV20-1	TRBJ1-5	.	CSAGDIDSNQPQHF	TGCAGTGCTGGGGACATCGATAGCAATCAGCCCCAGCATTTT
TRBD1	TRBV18	TRBJ2-5	.	CASSPRQGSQETQYF	TGTGCCAGCTCACCACGACAGGGATCTCAAGAGACCCAGTACTTC
TRBD2	TRBV25-1	TRBJ2-7	.	CASKLGTSGAEQYF	TGTGCCAGCAAGCTCGGGACTAGCGGGGCCGAGCAGTACTTC
.	TRBV20-1	TRBJ2-7	many	CSARVLPYEQYF	TGCAGTGCTAGAGTTCTTCCCTACGAGCAGTACTTC
TRBD1	TRBV24-1	TRBJ1-5	few	CATATGHNQPQHF	TGTGCCACCGCGACAGGGCACAATCAGCCCCAGCATTTT
.	TRBV25-1	TRBJ2-7	many	CASSDRTGSGYEQYF	TGTGCCAGCAGTGACCGTACAGGGTCGGGCTACGAGCAGTACTTC
.	TRBV9	TRBJ2-5	many	CASSVGSSETQYF	TGTGCCAGCAGCGTAGGGTCTTCAGAGACCCAGTACTTC
TRBD2	TRBV19	TRBJ2-6	once	CASSTQGGTLYSGANVLTF	TGTGCCAGTAGTACCCAGGGAGGGACCCTGTACTCTGGGGCCAACGTCCTGACTTTC
.	TRBV2	TRBJ2-5	.	CVSIREETQYF	TGTGTCAGCATCAGGGAAGAGACCCAGTACTTC